The source of this TCR beta chain is a study of Ad26.COV2.S vaccination and SARS-CoV-2 variants. Study as a whole: Participants got Ad26.COV2.S intramuscularly, once or twice 56 days apart. Regarding the study as a whole: Vaccinees and placebo recipients showed similar non-spike TCR breadth. Overall T cell responses may have been underestimated by the analyses of TCR breadth and depth.

This CDR3 contains 13 residues. CDR1 is PRHDT and CDR2 is FYEKMQ in the germline V gene (reference sequence). V shed 6 bases and J shed 6 bases, with 11 bases lying between them. This clone was picked up one time. Its antigen is not identified. The repertoire was sequenced with immunoSEQ multiplex PCR; TCRdb's copy has only in-frame clones and lacks some. This sample has roughly 460,000 clones; roughly 87% occur once, and the top ten carry around 1.6%. Described treatment: about 20 received Ad26.COV2.S at low or high dose, single or two shots; five or six received placebo; per-sample allocation not given. After the first vaccine or placebo injection, samples were drawn on day 63. The administered vaccine (an Ad26 vector) expressed Wuhan-strain SARS-CoV-2 spike.

The sequence derives from a person aged 18-60 years who received the Ad26.COV2.S COVID-19 vaccine or a placebo. Source: peripheral blood, taken in a trial of Ad26.COV2.S vaccine versus placebo. V usage is TRBV13 and J usage is TRBJ2-2; a weak D match, TRBD1 (6 bases). The CDR3 reads CASRPRGSGELFF. Here the CDR3 DNA reads TGTGCCAGCAGACCCAGGGGTTCCGGGGAGCTGTTTTTT.